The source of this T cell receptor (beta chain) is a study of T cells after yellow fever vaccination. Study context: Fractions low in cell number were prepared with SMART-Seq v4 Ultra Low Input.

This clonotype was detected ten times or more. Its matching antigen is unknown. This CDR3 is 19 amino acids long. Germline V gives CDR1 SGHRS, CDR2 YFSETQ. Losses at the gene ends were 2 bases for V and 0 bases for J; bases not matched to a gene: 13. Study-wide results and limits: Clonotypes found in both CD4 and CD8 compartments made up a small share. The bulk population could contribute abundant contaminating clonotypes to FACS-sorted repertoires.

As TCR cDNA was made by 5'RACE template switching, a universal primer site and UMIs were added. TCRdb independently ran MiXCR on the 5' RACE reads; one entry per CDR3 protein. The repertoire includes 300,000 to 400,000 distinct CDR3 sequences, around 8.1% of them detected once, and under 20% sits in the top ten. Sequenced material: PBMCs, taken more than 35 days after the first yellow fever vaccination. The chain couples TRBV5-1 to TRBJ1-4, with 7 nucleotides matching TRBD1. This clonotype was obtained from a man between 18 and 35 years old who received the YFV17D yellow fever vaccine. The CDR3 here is CASSFRPGTDYATNEKLFF. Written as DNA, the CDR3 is TGCGCCAGCAGCTTTCGACCGGGGACAGACTATGCAACTAATGAAAAACTGTTTTTT.